This T cell receptor (beta chain) was sequenced for a study of cytomegalovirus exposure and HLA in healthy donors. The CDR3 runs to 15 residues. With 2 bases clipped from V and 5 bases from J, the junction kept 6 bases outside the gene matches. CDR1 is MNHNS, CDR2 SASEGT, per germline. Overall study results and limits: Some TCR beta chains (roughly 150 of them) were listed as cytomegalovirus-associated.

PCR amplification relied on 60 Vbeta primers (plus 13 Jbeta primers). This table comes from immunoSEQ multiplex PCR, and its TCRdb copy is limited to in-frame clones, with some not included. The sample includes about 62,000 clones. In the case of this clone: Its antigen is unknown. The sample contains more than one DNA sequence encoding this CDR3.

The TCR was taken from a man aged 30 to 39 in good health and CMV-seropositive. Material: PBMCs. This chain joins TRBV6-1 and TRBJ2-1, with 7 bases identical to TRBD2. Here the CDR3 reads CASSELGGNDNEQFF. CDR3 DNA: TGTGCCAGCAGTGAATTGGGAGGGAACGACAATGAGCAGTTCTTC.